Described below is a single TCR beta chain sequence and its context. This sample was included in a study of T cell responses to AZD1222 COVID-19 vaccine. Trimming removed 7 bases at V and 8 bases at J, with 21 bases between. This CDR3 has 14 amino acids. Germline assignment: CDR1 SQVTM and CDR2 ANQGSEA. Sequencing was performed with immunoSEQ multiplex PCR; in TCRdb, only in-frame clones are kept and a portion is missing. The sample gives fewer than 130,000 clones, around 93% of which show up once; approximately 2.9% is in the top ten. The clonotype comes from an adult who received the AZD1222 COVID-19 vaccine. This chain connects TRBV29-1 to TRBJ1-3, with D perhaps matching TRBD1 (6 bases). The sequencing here drew on peripheral blood, taken 28 days after the second AZD1222 dose. The CDR3 DNA is TGCAGCGCCACCACAGGGTTTTATGTGGACACCATATATTTT. The encoded protein is CSATTGFYVDTIYF.